The entry below describes one T cell receptor (beta chain). Its antigen is as yet unknown. Cells designated naive CD8 were CD45RO-negative and were positively selected for CCR7, with terminally differentiated effector memory CD45RA+ cells excluded. These data are taken from a study of shared clonotypes between healthy human individuals. This CDR3 contains 16 residues. Germline loops: CDR1 MDHEN, CDR2 SYDVKM. J gave up 7 bases and V 0 bases, and 7 bases lay outside the gene matches. Study-wide points: Generation probabilities of non-shared clonotypes were lower (relative to those shared by all four donors).

Method: immunoSEQ multiplex PCR; TCRdb's copy keeps in-frame clones and lacks some. The sample has millions of clones; under 95% are singletons. Sequencing used naive CD8+ T cells from PBMCs. This receptor was taken from a young man in good health. Some clones in this sample may be carry-over from other donors' samples. V is TRBV28 and J is TRBJ2-1; 9 nucleotides match TRBD2. CDR3 coding DNA: TGTGCCAGCAGTTTATGGGCTAGCGGGACTCAAAATGAGCAGTTCTTC. Its translation is CASSLWASGTQNEQFF. Together with reference TRBV28 and TRBJ2-1, the CDR3 gives the full variable domain: DVKVTQSSRYLVKRTGEKVFLECVQDMDHENMFWYRQDPGLGLRLIYFSYDVKMKEKGDIPEGYSVSREKKERFSLILESASTNQTSMYLCASSLWASGTQNEQFFGPGTRLTVL.